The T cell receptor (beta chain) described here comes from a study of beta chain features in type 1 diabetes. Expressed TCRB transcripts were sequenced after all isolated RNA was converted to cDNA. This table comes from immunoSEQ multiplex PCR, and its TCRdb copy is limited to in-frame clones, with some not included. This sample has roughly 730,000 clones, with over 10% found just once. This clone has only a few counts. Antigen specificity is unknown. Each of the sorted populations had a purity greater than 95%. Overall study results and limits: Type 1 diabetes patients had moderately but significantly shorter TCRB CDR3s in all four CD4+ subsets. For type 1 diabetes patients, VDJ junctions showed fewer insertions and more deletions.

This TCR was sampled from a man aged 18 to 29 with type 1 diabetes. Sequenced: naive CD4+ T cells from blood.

CDR3 coding DNA: TGTGCCAGCAGTCATGGACAGGGGGAGAACTATGGCTACACCTTC. Encoded protein: CASSHGQGENYGYTF. The chain couples TRBV6-5 to TRBJ1-2; TRBD1 matches at 10 bases. From germline, CDR1 is MNHEY and CDR2 SVGAGI. The V segment lost 5 bases and the J segment 2 bases; nucleotides outside the gene matches: 5. The CDR3 contains 15 residues.